This entry is about one T cell receptor beta chain. Antigen: not known. Only in-frame clones appear in the TCRdb table, and some are missing; sequencing was by immunoSEQ multiplex PCR. In the table there are around 25,000 clones, around four fifths of which are singletons. This entry belongs to a study of lymphopenia after photon versus proton radiotherapy. Study results and limitations: After lymphocyte nadir, photon-treated repertoires showed oligoclonal expansion, especially CD8+ Temra. Better survival with proton therapy was suggested as possible, not demonstrated. Photon-treated patients lost naive T cells and TCR diversity; proton-treated stayed stable. A bigger post-nadir fall in TCR diversity correlated inversely with survival time in deceased patients.

J was trimmed by 2 bases and V by 7 bases; bases with no gene match: 7. The CDR3 is made up of 14 amino acids. CDR1 is PRHDT, CDR2 FYEKMQ, per germline (reference sequence). The V and J genes are TRBV13 and TRBJ1-1; 7 bases line up with TRBD1. This clonotype was sampled from a man aged 35 to 55 with gastric cancer. The sequencing used peripheral blood, collected from a patient treated with photon-based radiotherapy. The CDR3 is CASTPRGGNTEAFF. The CDR3 DNA sequence: TGTGCCAGCACGCCTCGAGGGGGCAACACTGAAGCTTTCTTT.